Listed below are T cell receptor beta chains from one sample, sequenced in a study of cytomegalovirus exposure and HLA in healthy donors. Generated by immunoSEQ multiplex PCR, the TCRdb table keeps only in-frame clones and is missing some. The table records about 190,000 clones, more than 75% of them present only once. Specimen: PBMCs. The receptors stem from a woman aged 18-35 years in good health and CMV-seronegative. CDR3s include the opening cysteine and the closing phenylalanine or tryptophan. Each record gives: J gene, V gene, CDR3 length, clone size, D gene, CDR3 protein, CDR3 DNA. The D gene is left open where the match is weak. Size tells how often a clone was seen (once, few, many) or the class of an expanded clone, and some rows leave it out.

TRBJ1-2	TRBV5-6	12	-	-	CASSLNAYGYTF	TGTGCCAGCAGCTTAAATGCGTATGGCTACACCTTC
TRBJ1-1	TRBV4-1	14	few	-	CASSSRTLNTEAFF	TGCGCCAGCAGCTCACGGACACTGAACACTGAAGCTTTCTTT
TRBJ2-1	TRBV30	17	-	TRBD2	CAWSVINSGGGYNEQFF	TGTGCCTGGAGTGTAATCAATAGCGGGGGGGGTTACAATGAGCAGTTCTTC
TRBJ1-1	TRBV5-5	13	few	TRBD1	CAGQGSPNTEAFF	TGTGCCGGACAGGGATCGCCAAACACTGAAGCTTTCTTT
TRBJ2-4	TRBV5-1	14	-	-	CASSLAQGSDIQYF	TGCGCCAGCAGCTTGGCTCAGGGGTCTGACATTCAGTACTTC
TRBJ2-3	TRBV29-1	12	-	-	CSVVDSTDTQYF	TGCAGCGTTGTCGACAGTACAGATACGCAGTATTTT
TRBJ2-1	TRBV7-9	15	-	TRBD2	CASSLGTSDYNEQFF	TGTGCCAGCAGCTTAGGGACTAGCGACTACAATGAGCAGTTCTTC
TRBJ2-7	TRBV11-2	13	-	-	CASSSGAAWEQYF	TGTGCCAGCAGCTCTGGGGCGGCGTGGGAGCAGTACTTC
TRBJ2-3	TRBV5-8	16	-	TRBD2	CASSWGLAVGTDTQYF	TGTGCCAGCAGCTGGGGACTAGCGGTGGGCACAGATACGCAGTATTTT
TRBJ1-4	TRBV5-1	15	-	-	CASSLVPRQDEKLFF	TGCGCCAGCAGCTTGGTACCCCGACAGGATGAAAAACTGTTTTTT
TRBJ1-2	TRBV2	13	-	-	CASSFDRQDGYTF	TGTGCCAGCAGTTTCGACAGACAGGATGGCTACACCTTC
TRBJ1-5	TRBV14	12	-	-	CASSQGGGSQHF	TGTGCCAGCAGCCAAGGGGGGGGGTCCCAGCATTTT
TRBJ1-2	TRBV14	15	-	TRBD1	CASSPGDRYYYGYTF	TGTGCCAGCAGCCCAGGGGACAGATACTACTATGGCTACACCTTC
TRBJ1-2	TRBV6-1	13	-	-	CASSEPVLYGYTF	TGTGCCAGCAGCGAACCTGTTCTCTATGGCTACACCTTC
TRBJ1-1	TRBV6-5	14	-	-	CASSYSQMNTEAFF	TGTGCCAGCAGTTACTCACAGATGAACACTGAAGCTTTCTTT
TRBJ2-5	TRBV19	14	-	-	CASSPDRSQETQYF	TGTGCCAGTAGTCCAGACAGGTCTCAAGAGACCCAGTACTTC
TRBJ1-1	TRBV5-6	14	-	TRBD1	CASSSDVDREEAFF	TGTGCCAGCAGCTCTGACGTAGACAGGGAAGAAGCTTTCTTT
TRBJ1-1	TRBV5-1	13	once	-	CASSHDMNTEAFF	TGCGCCAGCAGCCATGACATGAACACTGAAGCTTTCTTT
TRBJ2-1	TRBV7-9	14	-	-	CASSPTGMIIEQFF	TGTGCCAGCAGTCCCACCGGGATGATAATTGAGCAGTTCTTC
TRBJ1-2	TRBV2	12	once	TRBD1	CASTGTDYGYTF	TGTGCCAGCACCGGGACAGATTATGGCTACACCTTC
TRBJ2-5	TRBV6-1	15	-	-	CASSEGGRTQETQYF	TGTGCCAGCAGTGAAGGAGGGCGTACCCAAGAGACCCAGTACTTC
TRBJ2-7	TRBV11-2	15	-	TRBD2	CASSPETSGIYEQYF	TGTGCCAGCAGCCCCGAGACTAGCGGGATCTACGAGCAGTACTTC
TRBJ2-2	TRBV9	19	once	TRBD1	CASSVALGQGRGNTGELFF	TGTGCCAGCAGCGTAGCTTTGGGACAGGGGAGAGGTAACACCGGGGAGCTGTTTTTT
TRBJ1-1	TRBV30	12	few	-	CAWSLVGTEAFF	TGTGCCTGGAGTTTAGTCGGCACTGAAGCTTTCTTT
TRBJ1-1	TRBV10-3	13	-	TRBD1	CASYRGGYTEAFF	TGTGCCTCGTACAGGGGGGGATACACTGAAGCTTTCTTT
TRBJ2-1	TRBV7-9	15	few	TRBD2	CASSSGLAGVSEQFF	TGTGCCAGCAGCTCCGGACTAGCGGGAGTGAGTGAGCAGTTCTTC
TRBJ1-1	TRBV15	15	-	TRBD1	CATSPPDRVSTEAFF	TGTGCCACCAGCCCCCCGGACAGGGTGAGCACTGAAGCTTTCTTT